The T cell receptor (beta chain) under discussion was sequenced for a study of shared clonotypes between healthy human individuals (dated by TCRdb to between 2020 and 2021). Looking at the study overall: The cohort included a few men and a couple of women between 18 and 49 years of age. For each donor, three plates each were used for CD4 naive and CD4 memory, two plates were used for CD8 naive, and one plate was used for CD8 memory. To estimate repertoire size and how much clonotype sharing occurs between individuals, the study deeply sequenced the blood TCR repertoires of five healthy adults. Different laboratories and diverse techniques were used to prepare libraries and sequence TCR repertoires, to increase sequencing depth and limit assay-specific biases. Per donor, leukapheresis produced somewhere between about 0.94 and 9.5 billion PBMCs.

Study-level results and caveats: The genetic and exposure-history diversity represented was limited by the small number of donors. Across four donors, around 5% of naive CD4, roughly 3.3% of naive CD8, about 2% of memory CD4, and 0.4% to 0.45% of memory CD8 clonotypes were shared. Rarefaction of sorted-subset datasets indicated incomplete sequencing despite the large sequencing depth. Sampling was restricted to blood, and TCR repertoires in tissues likely differ from the TCR repertoires found in blood. Higher generation probabilities were observed for clonotypes shared by all four sorted-subset donors than for non-shared clonotypes. Based on pairwise subsampling, the degree of clonotype sharing among donors was expected to be affected by sequencing depth. Naive subsets generally had larger estimated clonotype richness than memory subsets.

Using the deep immunoSEQ assay, TCR CDR3 regions were amplified from genomic DNA by multiplex PCR. For each cell subset, the extracted genomic DNA was distributed evenly across all wells of several immunoSEQ 96-well plates, and each plate served as one replicate. For sorted subsets, approximately 190 ng genomic DNA, equal to approximately 30,000 T cell genomes, was loaded into each replicate PCR. Purified libraries were quantified with a Qubit 3.0 fluorometer, sized on a Bioanalyzer 2100, and re-quantified with the KAPA Library Quantification kit. Every immunoSEQ 96-well plate was sequenced on a dedicated single-read 150-cycle Illumina NextSeq 550 flow cell. The source study handled its data this way. Because the immunoSEQ output held only junctional sequences and lacked quality scores, the filtering could not match the filtering applied to full-length reads. Sequences were annotated with PyIR, a Python wrapper for IgBLAST v1.9, using IMGT germline references to assign V/J genes and CDR3. Reads were filtered out if the reads had weak V/J assignments (E-value above 1e-6), no CDR3, stop codons, out-of-frame junctions, or ambiguous translated residues. V3J clonotypes were defined as sequences sharing an identical inferred V gene, J gene, and CDR3 amino acid sequence. To compute the percentage overlap between repertoires, the number of shared unique clonotypes was divided by the size of the smaller repertoire. Three approaches were used to assess repertoire richness: RTK rarefaction, the Chao1 estimator, and Recon v2.1 estimates of unobserved clonotypes. Generation probabilities for all TCRbeta clonotypes obtained by the gDNA method from a handful of donors were computed using OLGA. TCRdb took over this immuneACCESS table, retaining in-frame rearrangements with V and J assigned. Such tables are incomplete; in checked studies, under half of the missing clones stem from an unresolved V gene, and the remainder is unexplained. D and trimming come from the DNA, and the V and J calls and clone size come from that table. Across this sample there are over 850,000 clones, with about four fifths seen only once. Roughly 0.57% of the sample rests with the top ten.

Comments on this clone: Its antigen remains undetermined. No much larger clone is present one base from it, and per-base qualities are unavailable.

Donors were healthy HIV-negative adults with no recently reported acute infections or vaccinations. All donors were Caucasian adults living in Nashville, Tennessee, USA. CD4+ T cells were enriched by magnetic negative selection, after which naive cells were positively selected on CD45RA and the negative fraction was taken as the memory subset. Blood was obtained by leukapheresis, after which PBMCs were separated by Ficoll-Histopaque density gradient centrifugation and cryopreserved in liquid nitrogen vapor phase. Analytical flow cytometry was used to check the purity and quantity of every magnetically sorted T cell population. Each sorted fraction had its genomic DNA isolated and then quantified by UV absorbance on a Nanodrop 2000c. Trimming costs V 4 bases and J 5 bases, and their ends lie 11 bases apart. CDR1 and CDR2, per the germline V gene, are LGHNA and YNFKEQ. Including the terminal cysteine and phenylalanine, the CDR3 comprises 13 residues. The retained sequence is limited to the CDR3, 39 bases, with the frame set at the first base.

Sample: memory CD4+ T cells from PBMCs. Reading the label with the study, this specimen's cell subset or site is: CD45RA-negative fraction. This sequence originates from a man younger than 35 in good health. Some clones in this sample may be carry-over from other donors' samples. The receptor chain draws on TRBV4-2 and TRBJ1-1, with the identity of the D gene unclear. CDR3 protein: CASSLLGRTEAFF. Read as DNA, the sequence is TGTGCCAGCAGCCTCCTAGGGAGAACTGAAGCTTTCTTT.